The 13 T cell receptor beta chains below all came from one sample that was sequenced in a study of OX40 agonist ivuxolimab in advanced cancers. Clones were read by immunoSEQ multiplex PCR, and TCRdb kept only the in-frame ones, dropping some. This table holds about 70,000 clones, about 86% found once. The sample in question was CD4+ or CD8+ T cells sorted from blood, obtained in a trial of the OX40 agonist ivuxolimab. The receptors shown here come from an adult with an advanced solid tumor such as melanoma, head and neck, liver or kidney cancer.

The CDR3 here is CASSPPGAYEQYF. CDR3 DNA sequence: TGTGCCAGCTCACCACCCGGAGCTTACGAGCAGTACTTC. The chain couples TRBV18 to TRBJ2-7, with D unresolved. This CDR3 contains 13 residues. The germline V and J ends were trimmed by 0 bases and 4 bases, with 7 bases remaining between them. Per the germline V gene, CDR1 is KGHSH and CDR2 is LQKENI.

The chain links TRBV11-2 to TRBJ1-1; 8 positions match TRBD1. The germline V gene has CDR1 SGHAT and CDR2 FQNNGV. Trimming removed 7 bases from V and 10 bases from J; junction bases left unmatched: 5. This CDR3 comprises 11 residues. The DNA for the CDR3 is TGTGCCAGCATGGACAGGGAGGTAGCTTTCTTT. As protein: CASMDREVAFF.

The chain's CDR3 is CASSISANGELFF. Written as DNA, the CDR3 is TGTGCCAGTAGTATTTCCGCGAACGGGGAGCTGTTTTTT. This chain connects TRBV19 to TRBJ2-2; D is unresolved. Germline-derived CDR1 and CDR2 are LNHDA and SQIVND (reference sequence). The CDR3 length is 13 residues. V lost 3 bases and J lost 7, with 9 bases in between.

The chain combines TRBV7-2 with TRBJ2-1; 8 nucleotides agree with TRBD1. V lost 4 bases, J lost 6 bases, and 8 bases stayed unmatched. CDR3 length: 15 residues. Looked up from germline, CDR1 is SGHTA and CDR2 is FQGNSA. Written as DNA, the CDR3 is TGTGCCAGCAGCTCAAGACAGGGGTCTTCCAATGAGCAGTTCTTC. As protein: CASSSRQGSSNEQFF.

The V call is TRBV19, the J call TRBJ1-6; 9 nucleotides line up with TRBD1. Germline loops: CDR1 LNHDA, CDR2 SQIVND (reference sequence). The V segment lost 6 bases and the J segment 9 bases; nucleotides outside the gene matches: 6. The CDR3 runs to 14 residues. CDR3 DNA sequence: TGTGCCAGTAGCCCGGGACAGGGTGGTTCACCCCTCCACTTT. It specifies CASSPGQGGSPLHF.

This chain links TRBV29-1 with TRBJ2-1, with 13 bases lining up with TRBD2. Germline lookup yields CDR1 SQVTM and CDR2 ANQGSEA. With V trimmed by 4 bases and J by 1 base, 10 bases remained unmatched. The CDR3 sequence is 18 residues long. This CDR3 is CSVVGGTSGKLSYNEQFF. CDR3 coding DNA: TGCAGCGTTGTAGGGGGGACTAGCGGGAAGTTGTCCTACAATGAGCAGTTCTTC.

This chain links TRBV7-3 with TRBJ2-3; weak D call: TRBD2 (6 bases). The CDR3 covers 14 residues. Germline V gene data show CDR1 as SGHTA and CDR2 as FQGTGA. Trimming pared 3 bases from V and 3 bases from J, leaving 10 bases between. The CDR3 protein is CASSFQGGTDTQYF. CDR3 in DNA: TGTGCCAGCAGCTTCCAAGGAGGGACAGATACGCAGTATTTT. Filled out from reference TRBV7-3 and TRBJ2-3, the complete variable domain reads GAGVSQTPSNKVTEKGKYVELRCDPISGHTALYWYRQSLGQGPEFLIYFQGTGAADDSGLPNDRFFAVRPEGSVSTLKIQRTERGDSAVYLCASSFQGGTDTQYFGPGTRLTVL.

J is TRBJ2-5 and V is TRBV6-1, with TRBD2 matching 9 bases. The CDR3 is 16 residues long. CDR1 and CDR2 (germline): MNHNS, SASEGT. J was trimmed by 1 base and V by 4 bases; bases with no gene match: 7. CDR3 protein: CASSAVSSGVQETQYF. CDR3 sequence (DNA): TGTGCCAGCAGTGCTGTGTCTAGCGGGGTCCAAGAGACCCAGTACTTC.

The CDR3 here is CASSLRAGGTDTQYF. The CDR3 nucleotides are TGTGCCAGCAGCCTCCGTGCGGGGGGCACAGATACGCAGTATTTT. The rearrangement joins TRBV13 to TRBJ2-3, with 7 bases that match TRBD2. Germline CDR1 reads PRHDT; CDR2 reads FYEKMQ (reference sequence). V trimming: 5 bases; J trimming: 1 base; junction bases outside the gene matches: 6. CDR3 length equals 15 residues.

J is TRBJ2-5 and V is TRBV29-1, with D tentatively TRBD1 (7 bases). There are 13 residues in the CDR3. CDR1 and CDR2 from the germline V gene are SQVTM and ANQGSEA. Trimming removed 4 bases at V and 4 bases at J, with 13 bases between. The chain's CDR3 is CSVGPQGGETQYF. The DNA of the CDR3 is TGCAGCGTTGGGCCCCAGGGGGGAGAGACCCAGTACTTC. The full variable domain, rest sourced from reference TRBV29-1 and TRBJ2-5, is SAVISQKPSRDICQRGTSLTIQCQVDSQVTMMFWYRQQPGQSLTLIATANQGSEATYESGFVIDKFPISRPNLTFSTLTVSNMSPEDSSIYLCSVGPQGGETQYFGPGTRLLVL.

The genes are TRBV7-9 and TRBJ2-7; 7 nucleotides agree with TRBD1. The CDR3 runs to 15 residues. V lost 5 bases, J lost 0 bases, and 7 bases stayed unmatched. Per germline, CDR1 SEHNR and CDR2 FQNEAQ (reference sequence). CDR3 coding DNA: TGTGCCAGCAGCCCAGAGACAGGGTTCTCCTACGAGCAGTACTTC. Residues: CASSPETGFSYEQYF.

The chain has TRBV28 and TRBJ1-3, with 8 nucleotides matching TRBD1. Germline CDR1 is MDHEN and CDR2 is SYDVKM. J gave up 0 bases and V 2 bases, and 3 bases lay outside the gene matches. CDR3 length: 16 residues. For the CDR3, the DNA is TGTGCCAGCAGTTTAGGTCAGGGGGCCTCTGGAAACACCATATATTTT. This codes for CASSLGQGASGNTIYF.

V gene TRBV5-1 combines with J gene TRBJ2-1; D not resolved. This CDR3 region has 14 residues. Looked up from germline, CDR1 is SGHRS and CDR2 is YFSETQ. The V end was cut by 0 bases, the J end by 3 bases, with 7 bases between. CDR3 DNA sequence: TGCGCCAGCAGCTTGGTTACCGACTACAATGAGCAGTTCTTC. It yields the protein CASSLVTDYNEQFF. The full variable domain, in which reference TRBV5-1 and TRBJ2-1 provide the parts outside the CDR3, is KAGVTQTPRYLIKTRGQQVTLSCSPISGHRSVSWYQQTPGQGLQFLFEYFSETQRNKGNFPGRFSGRQFSNSRSEMNVSTLELGDSALYLCASSLVTDYNEQFFGPGTRLTVL.